The source of this TCR beta chain is a study of Graves' ophthalmopathy and Graves' hyperthyroidism. General study points: Discrimination between ophthalmopathy and stable hyperthyroidism by a 13-signature model showed about 85% sensitivity and roughly 80% specificity. The study's model predicted ophthalmopathy progression at approximately 71% sensitivity and 72.22% specificity.

The authors amplified TCR beta CDR3 regions, and they did so from RNA transcripts for repertoire sequencing. The first round was an RT-PCR with HTBI primers, and the second round was a multiplex PCR. TCRdb re-analysed the multiplex PCR reads in MiXCR, keeping a single row per CDR3 protein. This sample has almost 750,000 distinct CDR3 sequences; roughly two fifths occur once, and the top ten carry approximately 43%. In regard to this clonotype: The antigen remains unidentified. One end of the junction does not line up with germline, which may come from a read error.

The CDR3 totals 16 residues. Germline V gene data show CDR1 as KGHDR and CDR2 as SFDVKD. Having ophthalmopathy, the donors showed moderate-to-severe activity, CAS ≥3 and NOSPECS ≥4, with disease lasting under 3 months. Orbital computed tomography and thyroid ultrasound, along with TRAb, serum thyroxine and clinical symptoms, underpinned diagnosis. The origin of this receptor is an adult man with Graves' ophthalmopathy. The J gene is TRBJ2-2, the V gene TRBV24-1; D is ambiguous. The specimen sequenced was peripheral blood. The CDR3 sequence: CASSDPRALNTGELFF. CDR3 DNA: TGTGCCAGCAGTGACCCTAGAGCATTGAACACCGGGGAGCTGTTTTTT.